Listed below are T cell receptor beta chains from one sample, sequenced in a study of T cell responses to AZD1222 COVID-19 vaccine. The table came from immunoSEQ multiplex PCR; TCRdb's copy has only in-frame clones and leaves some out. The repertoire holds about 140,000 clones, with about nine tenths as singletons. Here the sequenced sample was peripheral blood, taken on day 0 of AZD1222 vaccination. These receptors were taken from an adult in good health. Each CDR3 is given with its conserved first and last residue. A D gene is named only where the DNA matches it firmly. Clone size, where shown, is once, few, many, or a class for clones that have expanded.

J | length | V | size | D | DNA | CDR3
TRBJ2-7 | 13 | TRBV19 | . | . | TGTGCCAGTCGACCAGGGGCGATGGGCGAGCAGTACTTC | CASRPGAMGEQYF
TRBJ2-7 | 12 | TRBV30 | . | . | TGTGCCTGGAGTTCCCACCTTGGCGAGCAGTACTTC | CAWSSHLGEQYF
TRBJ1-1 | 16 | TRBV10-2 | . | TRBD1 | TGCGCCAGCAGTTTTGGGAGGGGGCGGGCGAACACTGAAGCTTTCTTT | CASSFGRGRANTEAFF
TRBJ2-5 | 16 | TRBV5-4 | . | TRBD2 | TGTGCCAGCAGCCGTGATCCTAGCGGGGGATGGGAGACCCAGTACTTC | CASSRDPSGGWETQYF
TRBJ1-5 | 14 | TRBV6-5 | . | . | TGTGCCAGCAGTTACTCCTCAGGGAGGCAGCCCCAGCATTTT | CASSYSSGRQPQHF
TRBJ2-7 | 17 | TRBV5-1 | . | . | TGCGCCAGCAGCTTGGCCTGGTTGGTCGGGGGTGACTACGAGCAGTACTTC | CASSLAWLVGGDYEQYF
TRBJ1-5 | 14 | TRBV7-9 | . | TRBD1 | TGTGCCAGCAGCCCGGGACAGATGAATCAGCCCCAGCATTTT | CASSPGQMNQPQHF
TRBJ1-5 | 18 | TRBV27 | . | TRBD1 | TGTGCCAGCAGAAACCCTCCCCCCCGGGACAGTAACAATCAGCCCCAGCATTTT | CASRNPPPRDSNNQPQHF
TRBJ1-1 | 14 | TRBV30 | . | . | TGTGCCTGGAGTGTACAACCTGGGCGCGCTGAAGCTTTCTTT | CAWSVQPGRAEAFF
TRBJ1-2 | 14 | TRBV11-3 | . | . | TGTGCCAGCAGCCCCGTTCAGTCTAACTATGGCTACACCTTC | CASSPVQSNYGYTF
TRBJ1-5 | 15 | TRBV6-1 | . | TRBD1 | TGTGCCAGCAGTGAAAGGACAGGGCTCAATCAGCCCCAGCATTTT | CASSERTGLNQPQHF
TRBJ2-5 | 15 | TRBV13 | once | TRBD2 | TGTGCCAGCTCCTCCAGACTAGCGGAGCAAGAGACCCAGTACTTC | CASSSRLAEQETQYF
TRBJ1-2 | 14 | TRBV6-5 | once | . | TGTGCCAGCAGTTACAGTTTAGGTCGGAACGGCTACACCTTC | CASSYSLGRNGYTF
TRBJ2-5 | 16 | TRBV19 | . | . | TGTGCCAGTGCCAACGCCGCTTGGGCGCGTGAAGAGACCCAGTACTTC | CASANAAWAREETQYF
TRBJ1-4 | 16 | TRBV7-2 | . | TRBD1 | TGTGCCAGCAGCTTAGAGTGGGCGGGACAGTTTGAAAAACTGTTTTTT | CASSLEWAGQFEKLFF
TRBJ2-3 | 14 | TRBV19 | . | . | TGTGCCAGTAGCGATACAACCTACACAGATACGCAGTATTTT | CASSDTTYTDTQYF
TRBJ1-1 | 14 | TRBV4-3 | . | . | TGCGCCAGCAGCCAAGATCGGACGAACACTGAAGCTTTCTTT | CASSQDRTNTEAFF
TRBJ1-6 | 16 | TRBV18 | . | . | TGTGCCAGCTCACCACGGGTTGGGAGTACGGATTCACCCCTCCACTTT | CASSPRVGSTDSPLHF
TRBJ1-6 | 14 | TRBV6-5 | . | . | TGTGCCAGCAGTTACCCAGGGAGCGGGGAGTCCCTCCACTTT | CASSYPGSGESLHF
TRBJ1-4 | 19 | TRBV4-2 | once | . | TGTGCCAGCAGCCAAGATTCGGGTGGGGGCATTGCAACTAATGAAAAACTGTTTTTT | CASSQDSGGGIATNEKLFF
TRBJ1-1 | 13 | TRBV6-1 | . | . | TGTGCCAGCAGTGAAGCAGGGCGGATTGAAGCTTTCTTT | CASSEAGRIEAFF
TRBJ2-5 | 14 | TRBV7-3 | . | . | TGTGCCAGCAGCCCGACAGTCCCCCAAGAGACCCAGTACTTC | CASSPTVPQETQYF
TRBJ2-1 | 15 | TRBV12-5 | . | . | TGTGCTAGTGGTTTGGGGGGGGTGGAAAACAATGAGCAGTTCTTC | CASGLGGVENNEQFF
TRBJ1-4 | 13 | TRBV29-1 | once | . | TGCAGCGTTGGGGTTGGGACCTTGGGGGAACTGTTTTTT | CSVGVGTLGELFF
TRBJ1-1 | 13 | TRBV29-1 | . | . | TGCAGCGCCGGACCGGGTCTGAACACTGAAGCTTTCTTT | CSAGPGLNTEAFF
TRBJ2-5 | 15 | TRBV4-3 | . | . | TGCGCCAGCAGCCAAGTAGGGGGAGAACAAGAGACCCAGTACTTC | CASSQVGGEQETQYF
TRBJ2-2 | 15 | TRBV2 | . | TRBD2 | TGTGCCAGCAGTGGACTAGCGGGACCGGCCGGGGAGCTGTTTTTT | CASSGLAGPAGELFF
TRBJ2-2 | 15 | TRBV5-1 | few | . | TGCGCCAGCAGGCCCGGGCCGTTTGACACCGGGGAGCTGTTTTTT | CASRPGPFDTGELFF
TRBJ1-5 | 13 | TRBV29-1 | . | . | TGCAGCGTAAGCGACAGGAGCAATCAGCCCCAGCATTTT | CSVSDRSNQPQHF
TRBJ1-2 | 15 | TRBV6-6 | . | . | TGTGCCAGCAGCGCAGAAGGCGGGAAGTTTGAGGGCTACACCTTC | CASSAEGGKFEGYTF
TRBJ2-7 | 13 | TRBV10-3 | . | TRBD1 | TGTGCCACCCGGGACAGGGGAAGGCACGAGCAGTACTTC | CATRDRGRHEQYF
TRBJ1-2 | 11 | TRBV25-1 | . | . | TGTGCCAGCAGTGCCCTCTATGGCTACACCTTC | CASSALYGYTF
TRBJ2-7 | 15 | TRBV24-1 | . | . | TGTGCCACCAGTGACCGACAGGTATGGGGCTACGAGCAGTACTTC | CATSDRQVWGYEQYF
TRBJ2-5 | 13 | TRBV2 | . | . | TGTGCCAGCAGTGACCGCAACGAAGAGACCCAGTACTTC | CASSDRNEETQYF
TRBJ2-3 | 14 | TRBV3-1/TRBV3-2 | . | . | TGTGCCAGCAGCCAAAACAGTGGTGCAGATACGCAGTATTTT | CASSQNSGADTQYF
TRBJ1-1 | 14 | TRBV5-4 | few | . | TGTGCCAGCAGCTTGGGACACCAGAACACTGAAGCTTTCTTT | CASSLGHQNTEAFF
TRBJ2-2 | 15 | TRBV5-1 | once | TRBD1 | TGCGCCAGCAGCCCGCGGACAGGGTGGGCCGGGGAGCTGTTTTTT | CASSPRTGWAGELFF
TRBJ2-1 | 16 | TRBV2 | . | TRBD1 | TGTGCCAGCATCGGACCGGGACAGGGGGGCTACAATGAGCAGTTCTTC | CASIGPGQGGYNEQFF
TRBJ1-2 | 14 | TRBV5-1 | . | . | TGCGCCAGCAACATAGGGGGAGCTAACTATGGCTACACCTTC | CASNIGGANYGYTF
TRBJ1-2 | 15 | TRBV6-5 | . | . | TGTGCCAGCAGAAGCCCTCAGGGCAACGACTATGGCTACACCTTC | CASRSPQGNDYGYTF
TRBJ1-2 | 15 | TRBV9 | . | . | TGTGCCAGCAGCCCAACCGATAGGGGGGCGGTGGGCTACACCTTC | CASSPTDRGAVGYTF